The source of this TCR beta chain is a study of blood T cells in healthy people across ages. General study findings and limits: Since the PBMCs were unsorted, naive and antigen-experienced cells could not be conclusively compared.

A second PCR, run for roughly 7 to 12 cycles, used a sample-barcoded 5' primer plus a J-beta primer mix. TCRdb reanalysed the 5' RACE reads using MiXCR and keeps one entry per CDR3 protein. Among a few hundred thousand distinct CDR3 sequences listed, about a quarter were seen once. Germline V lookup: CDR1 ENHRY, CDR2 SYGVKD. The CDR3 totals 15 residues. This clonotype showed up just a few times. What it recognizes is unknown. The data were also submitted as part of a second study, on T cells of mothers and their children.

The receptor was derived from a boy aged 2-15 years in good health. Specimen: blood. The V and J genes are TRBV10-3 and TRBJ2-5; tentative D call: TRBD1 (6 bases). Near its end, the DNA agrees better with TRBJ2-7, so the J call may be wrong. CDR3 nucleotide sequence: TGTGCCATCAGTGGGGGGACACTACTCTCCTACGAGCAGTACTTC. This sequence encodes CAISGGTLLSYEQYF.